The 4 T cell receptor beta chains listed next were all sequenced from one sample in a study of cytomegalovirus exposure and HLA in healthy donors (dated by TCRdb to 2015 to 2018). The library relied on the immunoSEQ multiplex PCR assay. A mixture of 60 forward primers for TCR Vbeta segments and 13 reverse primers for TCR Jbeta segments was used in the multiplex PCR. TCRdb's version of the immuneACCESS table is confined to in-frame rearrangements and falls short of the full clone set. An unresolved V gene accounts for under half of the shortfall where checked; the remainder is of unknown origin. In this sample the table shows over 95,000 clones, about 80% of which occur a single time. The biggest ten clones account for roughly 3% of the sample. Sequencing input: PBMCs. These receptors came from a female donor in good health and CMV-seronegative.

The chain is built from TRBV4-1 and TRBJ1-4; the D gene is possibly TRBD1 (5 bases). With 4 bases removed from V and 8 bases from J, the gap between germline ends came to 14 bases. This CDR3 comprises 14 residues. Germline assignment: CDR1 MGHRA and CDR2 YSYEKL. CDR3 in amino acids: CASSLGQGREKLFF. CDR3 DNA sequence: TGCGCCAGCAGCCTCGGCCAGGGAAGAGAAAAACTGTTTTTT.

This clone was observed a single time. The chain carries TRBV19 and TRBJ1-1, with 10 bases matching TRBD1. CDR1 is LNHDA and CDR2 is SQIVND in the germline V gene (reference sequence). Losses at the gene ends were 11 bases for V and 1 base for J; bases not matched to a gene: 7. This CDR3 spans 14 amino acids. This CDR3 reads CASHRDRGNTEAFF. The CDR3, as DNA: TGTGCCTCCCACCGGGACAGGGGGAACACTGAAGCTTTCTTT.

The chain links TRBV7-2 to TRBJ2-5, with D unclear. Germline V gene sequence: CDR1 SGHTA, CDR2 FQGNSA. The V end was cut by 7 bases, the J end by 2 bases, with 14 bases between. This CDR3 comprises 14 residues. In DNA, the CDR3 is TGTGCCAGCAAAAGAGCTAGAGAACAAGAGACCCAGTACTTC. Translation gives CASKRAREQETQYF.

The chain joins TRBV6-5 to TRBJ2-5, with D maybe TRBD2 (5 bases). TRBJ2-7 explains the end of the DNA better; the J call may be wrong. This CDR3 region has 14 residues. The germline CDR1 and CDR2 sequences are MNHEY and SVGAGI. The CDR3 region is CASSYGERPYEQYF. CDR3 bases: TGTGCCAGCAGTTATGGGGAGCGGCCCTACGAGCAGTACTTC.